This TCR beta chain stems from a study of beta chain features in type 1 diabetes. Study context: Age, gender and cell yields were similar between patients and healthy donors. Findings and caveats of the study: In cDNA sequencing, cells with high TCR expression could be over-represented. For type 1 diabetes patients, VDJ junctions showed fewer insertions and more deletions.

This clone was counted a few times. Antigen unknown. The V end lost 5 bases, the J end lost 7 bases, and 11 bases lay between the germline ends. Germline CDR1 and CDR2: DFQATT and SNEGSKA (reference sequence). CDR3 size: 11 residues. Reverse transcribing all isolated RNA meant expressed TCRB transcripts were sequenced. Reads from naive, central memory and regulatory T cell samples averaged roughly 3.8 million. Clones were read by immunoSEQ multiplex PCR, and TCRdb kept only the in-frame ones, dropping some. Of under 550,000 clones listed, 10% to 12% are singletons. The sequence derives from a woman younger than 35 in good health. V is TRBV20-1 and J is TRBJ2-5; D possibly corresponds to TRBD1 (5 bases). The sequenced sample was naive CD4+ T cells from blood. The CDR3 sequence is CSAPGQGTQYF. Here the CDR3 DNA reads TGCAGTGCTCCTGGGCAGGGGACCCAGTACTTC.